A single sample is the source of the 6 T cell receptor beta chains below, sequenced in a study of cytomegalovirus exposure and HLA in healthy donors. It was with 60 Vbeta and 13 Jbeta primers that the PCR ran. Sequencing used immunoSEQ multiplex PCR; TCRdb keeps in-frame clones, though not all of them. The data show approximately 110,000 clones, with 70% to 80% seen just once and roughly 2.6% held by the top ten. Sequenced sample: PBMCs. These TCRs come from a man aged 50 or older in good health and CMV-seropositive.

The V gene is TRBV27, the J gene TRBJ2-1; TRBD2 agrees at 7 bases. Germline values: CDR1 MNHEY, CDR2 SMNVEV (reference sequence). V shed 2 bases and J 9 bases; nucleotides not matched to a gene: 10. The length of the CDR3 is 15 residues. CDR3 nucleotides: TGTGCCAGCAGTTTAAGGGAGGGAAGGTCCGGTGAGCAGTTCTTC. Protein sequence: CASSLREGRSGEQFF.

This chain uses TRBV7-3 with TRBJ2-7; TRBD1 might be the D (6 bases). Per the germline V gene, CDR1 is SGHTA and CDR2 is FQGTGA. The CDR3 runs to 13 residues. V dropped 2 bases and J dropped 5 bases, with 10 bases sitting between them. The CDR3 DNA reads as TGTGCCAGCAGCTTATCATACAGGGACGAGCAGTACTTC. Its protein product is CASSLSYRDEQYF. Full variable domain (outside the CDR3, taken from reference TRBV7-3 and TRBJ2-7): GAGVSQTPSNKVTEKGKYVELRCDPISGHTALYWYRQSLGQGPEFLIYFQGTGAADDSGLPNDRFFAVRPEGSVSTLKIQRTERGDSAVYLCASSLSYRDEQYFGPGTRLTVT.

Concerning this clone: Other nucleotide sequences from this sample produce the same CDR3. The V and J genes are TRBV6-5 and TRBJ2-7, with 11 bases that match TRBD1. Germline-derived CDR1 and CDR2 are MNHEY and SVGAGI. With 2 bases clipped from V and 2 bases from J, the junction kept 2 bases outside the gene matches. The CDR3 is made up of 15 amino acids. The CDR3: CASSYGTGGTYEQYF. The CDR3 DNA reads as TGTGCCAGCAGTTACGGGACAGGGGGGACCTACGAGCAGTACTTC.

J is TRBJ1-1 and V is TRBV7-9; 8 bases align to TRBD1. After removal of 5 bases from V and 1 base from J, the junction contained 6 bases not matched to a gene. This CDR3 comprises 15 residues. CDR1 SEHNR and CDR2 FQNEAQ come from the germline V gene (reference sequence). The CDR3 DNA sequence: TGTGCCAGCAGCCCCCGGACAGGGTCGAACACTGAAGCTTTCTTT. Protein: CASSPRTGSNTEAFF.

CDR3 amino acids: CASSYPGGYTEAFF. The DNA of the CDR3 is TGTGCCAGCAGTTATCCGGGGGGGTACACTGAAGCTTTCTTT. V is TRBV6-5 and J is TRBJ1-1, with D perhaps matching TRBD1 (5 bases). The germline V gene encodes CDR1 MNHEY and CDR2 SVGAGI. The V end lost 3 bases, the J end lost 3 bases, and 11 bases lay between the germline ends. The length of the CDR3 is 14 residues.

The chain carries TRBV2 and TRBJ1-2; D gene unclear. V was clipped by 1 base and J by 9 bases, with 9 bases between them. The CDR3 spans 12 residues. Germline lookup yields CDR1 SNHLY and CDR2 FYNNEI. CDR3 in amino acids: CASSEDRVSYTF. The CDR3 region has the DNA TGTGCCAGCAGTGAAGATCGGGTTAGCTACACCTTC.